Reported below is one TCR beta chain. TCRdb keeps only in-frame clones here, not all; method: immunoSEQ multiplex PCR. The data contain roughly 330,000 clones, almost 90% of them singletons. Treatment meaning: approximately 18 received Ad26.COV2.S at low or high dose, single or two shots; about 5 received placebo; per-sample allocation not given. Day 63 following the first vaccine or placebo injection was when the samples were taken. Donor was an adult aged 18-55 years in Boston. This specimen belongs to a study of Ad26.COV2.S vaccination and SARS-CoV-2 variants. CDR3 length: 16 residues. CDR1 is MNHNY and CDR2 is SVGAGI in the germline V gene (reference sequence). Trimming removed 8 bases from V and 5 bases from J; junction bases left unmatched: 15.

The J gene is TRBJ1-2, the V gene TRBV6-6; TRBD1 matches 9 bases. This TCR was sampled from a person between 18 and 60 years old who received the Ad26.COV2.S COVID-19 vaccine or a placebo. The sample consisted of peripheral blood, taken in a trial of Ad26.COV2.S vaccine versus placebo. The CDR3 here is CASSTSQTGGLYGYTF. CDR3 coding DNA: TGTGCCAGCTCCACCAGTCAGACAGGGGGGCTGTATGGCTACACCTTC.